Shown below are 29 T cell receptor beta chains from a single sample sequenced in a study of metastatic and nonmetastatic thyroid tumors. Among the patients, none had received any treatment before thyroid surgery. Through MiXCR, TCRdb re-clonotyped the PCR reads. The sample consists of about 19,000 clones, just over 25% of them appearing once. Material: blood. The origin of the receptors is a male donor with papillary thyroid cancer or a benign thyroid nodule (not recorded which). Some clones in this sample may be carry-over from other donors' samples.

This clone occurred a few times. The chain uses TRBV6-6 and TRBJ2-7; 10 bases line up with TRBD1. This CDR3 spans 16 amino acids. Germline values: CDR1 MNHNY, CDR2 SVGAGI (reference sequence). Unmatched junction bases numbered 8, after V lost 0 bases and J lost 6 bases. The CDR3 sequence is CASSYSITRQGAEQYF. CDR3 nucleotide sequence: TGTGCCAGCAGTTACTCGATTACGAGACAGGGGGCCGAGCAGTACTTC.

This clone is judged medium-sized. V usage is TRBV28 and J usage is TRBJ2-7; D possibly uses TRBD1 or TRBD2 (6 bases each). The CDR3 consists of 14 residues. The V gene's germline CDR1 is MDHEN and CDR2 SYDVKM. Trimming left V 3 bases short and J 1 base short, with 10 bases between. The DNA of the CDR3 is TGTGCCAGCAGTTTGCGGGACACTTCCTACGAGCAGTACTTC. Translating gives CASSLRDTSYEQYF.

This clone was picked up a small number of times. CDR3 in amino acids: CATRDRGFDEQFF. CDR3 sequence (DNA): TGTGCCACCCGGGACAGGGGCTTCGATGAGCAGTTCTTC. V usage is TRBV24-1 and J usage is TRBJ2-1; 10 bases are shared with TRBD1. Germline V CDR1 and CDR2: KGHDR, SFDVKD. The CDR3 consists of 13 residues. V lost 9 bases to trimming and J lost 8 bases; unmatched junction nucleotides: 6.

By its share, this clone is medium-sized. The V and J genes are TRBV2 and TRBJ2-2; no reliable D call. Germline V gene lookup returns CDR1 SNHLY and CDR2 FYNNEI. This CDR3 region has 15 residues. Trimming stripped 5 bases from V and 1 base from J, with 11 bases between. The CDR3: CASSLGRLNTGELFF. The CDR3 nucleotides read TGTGCCAGCAGTTTAGGCCGTTTGAACACCGGGGAGCTGTTTTTT.

V gene TRBV19 combines with J gene TRBJ1-5; D is unclear. The CDR3 consists of 16 residues. With 0 bases removed from V and 1 base from J, the gap between germline ends came to 10 bases. Germline CDR1 is LNHDA and CDR2 is SQIVND (reference sequence). The CDR3 DNA reads as TGTGCCAGTAGTATAGATCACTTTATCAGCAATCAGCCCCAGCATTTT. It encodes CASSIDHFISNQPQHF.

The J gene is TRBJ1-5, the V gene TRBV19; no firm D call. The V gene lost 1 base and the J gene lost 7 bases, with 8 bases spanning the gap. CDR3 length equals 13 residues. Germline V gene data show CDR1 as LNHDA and CDR2 as SQIVND (reference sequence). The CDR3 reads CASSIGNGQPQHF. The DNA for the CDR3 is TGTGCCAGTAGTATAGGTAATGGACAGCCCCAGCATTTT.

By its share, this clone is medium-sized. The chain uses TRBV2 and TRBJ1-2, with no clear D. This CDR3 region has 13 residues. Germline V CDR1 and CDR2: SNHLY, FYNNEI. Trimming removed 5 bases at V and 8 bases at J, with 15 bases between. The CDR3 loop is CASSLLTVGGYTF. The CDR3 nucleotides read TGTGCCAGCAGTTTACTGACTGTGGGGGGCTACACCTTC. Together with reference TRBV2 and TRBJ1-2, the CDR3 gives the full variable domain: EPEVTQTPSHQVTQMGQEVILRCVPISNHLYFYWYRQILGQKVEFLVSFYNNEISEKSEIFDDQFSVERPDGSNFTLKIRSTKLEDSAMYFCASSLLTVGGYTFGSGTRLTVV.

Ten or more counts support this clone. This rearrangement joins TRBV11-1 to TRBJ2-3, with 14 nucleotides matching TRBD2. CDR3 size: 18 residues. J was trimmed by 0 bases and V by 3 bases; bases with no gene match: 5. Germline V gene lookup returns CDR1 SGHAT and CDR2 FQDESV (reference sequence). CDR3 sequence reads: CASSFGTSGGTSTDTQYF. CDR3 DNA: TGTGCCAGCAGCTTCGGGACTAGCGGGGGCACTAGCACAGATACGCAGTATTTT. The variable domain in full, with the rest retrieved from reference TRBV11-1 and TRBJ2-3, is EAEVAQSPRYKITEKSQAVAFWCDPISGHATLYWYRQILGQGPELLVQFQDESVVDDSQLPKDRFSAERLKGVDSTLKIQPAELGDSAMYLCASSFGTSGGTSTDTQYFGPGTRLTVL.

The chain couples TRBV28 to TRBJ1-2, with 7 bases identical to TRBD1. The germline V gene has CDR1 MDHEN and CDR2 SYDVKM. Trimming cost V 5 bases and J 6 bases; bases outside gene matches: 9. This CDR3 has 14 residues. The CDR3 sequence is CASSRGDRDDGYTF. CDR3 coding DNA: TGTGCCAGCAGTAGGGGCGACAGGGACGATGGCTACACCTTC.

This clone was found a few times. The V gene is TRBV2, the J gene TRBJ2-1; D is undetermined. The V gene lost 6 bases and the J gene lost 8 bases, with 20 bases spanning the gap. This CDR3 is built from 15 residues. Per germline, CDR1 SNHLY and CDR2 FYNNEI. CDR3 DNA sequence: TGTGCCAGCAGCCGCGGACCCGGACGTATCGATGAGCAGTTCTTC. Encoded protein: CASSRGPGRIDEQFF. The variable domain in full, completed from reference TRBV2 and TRBJ2-1, reads EPEVTQTPSHQVTQMGQEVILRCVPISNHLYFYWYRQILGQKVEFLVSFYNNEISEKSEIFDDQFSVERPDGSNFTLKIRSTKLEDSAMYFCASSRGPGRIDEQFFGPGTRLTVL.

This clone was counted many times. The chain has TRBV10-3 and TRBJ2-1, with TRBD1 as a possible D gene (6 bases). The V end lost 3 bases, the J end lost 1 base, and 7 bases lay between the germline ends. The CDR3 has 14 residues. The germline V gene encodes CDR1 ENHRY and CDR2 SYGVKD. The CDR3 loop reads CAISETGSYNEQFF. DNA of the CDR3: TGTGCCATCAGTGAAACAGGGTCCTACAATGAGCAGTTCTTC.

This clone was counted at least ten times. The chain combines TRBV7-2 with TRBJ2-7, with 9 positions matching TRBD2. The V segment lost 1 base and the J segment 2 bases; nucleotides outside the gene matches: 3. The CDR3 sequence is 15 residues long. Germline CDR1 SGHTA, CDR2 FQGNSA. The CDR3 here is CASSLGTSVPYEQYF. In DNA, the CDR3 is TGTGCCAGCAGCTTAGGGACTAGCGTTCCCTACGAGCAGTACTTC. The entire variable domain, with the rest obtained from reference TRBV7-2 and TRBJ2-7, is as follows: GAGVSQSPSNKVTEKGKDVELRCDPISGHTALYWYRQSLGQGLEFLIYFQGNSAPDKSGLPSDRFSAERTGGSVSTLTIQRTQQEDSAVYLCASSLGTSVPYEQYFGPGTRLTVT.

The chain links TRBV4-1 to TRBJ1-2; 10 nucleotides line up with TRBD1. The CDR3 runs 16 residues. With 1 base clipped from V and 6 bases from J, the junction kept 8 bases outside the gene matches. Germline CDR1 reads MGHRA; CDR2 reads YSYEKL. DNA of the CDR3: TGCGCCAGCAGCCAAGTGGTCGGACAGGGGGTCGATGGCTACACCTTC. This encodes CASSQVVGQGVDGYTF.

In this sample, this clone turned up many times. The J gene is TRBJ2-2, the V gene TRBV7-3, with 8 positions matching TRBD1. This CDR3 contains 16 residues. Looked up from germline, CDR1 is SGHTA and CDR2 is FQGTGA. The V gene end was trimmed by 4 bases and the J gene end by 2 bases; junction bases not matched to a gene: 6. CDR3 amino acids: CASSSWTGSNTGELFF. The CDR3 nucleotides read TGTGCCAGCAGCTCCTGGACAGGGAGCAACACCGGGGAGCTGTTTTTT.

By frequency in the sample, this clone is medium-sized (0.01 to 0.1%). J is TRBJ2-2 and V is TRBV19, with D possibly being TRBD1 (5 bases). From germline, CDR1 is LNHDA and CDR2 SQIVND (reference sequence). Trimming removed 3 bases at V and 6 bases at J, with 11 bases between. This CDR3 comprises 14 residues. The CDR3 loop reads CASSIPGFPGELFF. For the CDR3, the DNA is TGTGCCAGTAGTATTCCAGGGTTCCCCGGGGAGCTGTTTTTT.

This rearrangement joins TRBV6-1 to TRBJ2-2, with 7 bases that match TRBD1. Germline trimming cut 6 bases from V and 4 bases from J; bases unmatched to any gene: 5. The CDR3 length is 14 residues. Germline lookup yields CDR1 MNHNS and CDR2 SASEGT. The CDR3 sequence: CASRGQSLTGELFF. The CDR3 coding sequence is TGTGCCAGCAGGGGACAGAGCCTCACCGGGGAGCTGTTTTTT.

On this clone: A read error may produce the germline difference seen at one junction end. The CDR3 region has the DNA TGTGCCAGCAGCCGACAGGTGAACTATGTCTACACCTTC. Translation: CASSRQVNYVYTF. This chain connects TRBV6-1 to TRBJ1-2; maybe TRBD1 (6 bases). This CDR3 region has 13 residues. Germline V gene lookup returns CDR1 MNHNS and CDR2 SASEGT.

There are a few counts of this clone. V gene TRBV28 combines with J gene TRBJ2-7, with a possible D match to TRBD1 (5 bases). V was shortened by 5 bases and J by 6 bases, with 14 bases between the two germline ends. The germline gives CDR1 MDHEN, CDR2 SYDVKM. This CDR3 is 13 amino acids long. In nucleotides, the CDR3 is TGTGCCAGCAGTCCCGACAGCCTGGCCGAGCAGTACTTC. This sequence encodes CASSPDSLAEQYF.

This clone occurred a few times. The rearrangement links TRBV24-1 to TRBJ1-2; 11 bases map to TRBD1. The CDR3 sequence is 16 residues long. Germline assignment: CDR1 KGHDR and CDR2 SFDVKD. With 8 bases clipped from V and 6 bases from J, the junction kept 13 bases outside the gene matches. The DNA of the CDR3 is TGTGCCACCAACCCGGGACAGGGGGATAATATCGATGGCTACACCTTC. Encoded protein: CATNPGQGDNIDGYTF.

Many counts were recorded for this clone. The chain employs TRBV5-5 and TRBJ2-5, with D possibly being TRBD2 (6 bases). Germline CDR1 and CDR2: SGHKS and YYEKEE (reference sequence). V was shortened by 3 bases and J by 2 bases, with 17 bases between the two germline ends. The CDR3 covers 16 residues. The CDR3 loop is CASSSRGSYLQETQYF. For the CDR3, the DNA is TGTGCCAGCAGCTCGCGGGGCAGCTACCTACAAGAGACCCAGTACTTC. Complete variable domain (other parts from reference TRBV5-5 and TRBJ2-5): DAGVTQSPTHLIKTRGQQVTLRCSPISGHKSVSWYQQVLGQGPQFIFQYYEKEERGRGNFPDRFSARQFPNYSSELNVNALLLGDSALYLCASSSRGSYLQETQYFGPGTRLLVL.

This chain joins TRBV12-3 or TRBV12-4 and TRBJ2-3, with D perhaps matching TRBD1 or TRBD2 (5 bases each). Deletions cut 5 bases from V and 8 bases from J, with 20 bases between. CDR3 length: 15 residues. CDR3 nucleotides: TGTGCCAGCAGTGAACCGGGGCTAGTGGGGTGTACGCAGTATTTT. This translates into CASSEPGLVGCTQYF.

This clone has only a few counts. The chain couples TRBV5-1 to TRBJ1-1, with D uncertain. The CDR3 totals 13 residues. CDR1 and CDR2 from the germline V gene are SGHRS and YFSETQ. The V end lost 4 bases, the J end lost 4 bases, and 11 bases lay between the germline ends. The CDR3 spells CASSISYGTEAFF. DNA for the CDR3: TGCGCCAGCAGCATTTCGTATGGCACTGAAGCTTTCTTT.

By proportion, this clone is medium-sized. The chain combines TRBV6-1 with TRBJ2-1; TRBD2 agrees at 9 bases. The CDR3 is made up of 15 amino acids. Per the germline V gene, CDR1 is MNHNS and CDR2 is SASEGT. The trim removed 3 bases at V and 10 bases at J, leaving 10 bases unmatched. This chain's CDR3 is CASSDLAGASIEQFF. The DNA of the CDR3 is TGTGCCAGCAGTGACTTAGCGGGAGCTTCTATCGAGCAGTTCTTC.

This clone was picked up a small number of times. The rearrangement links TRBV12-3 or TRBV12-4 to TRBJ1-6; 8 positions agree with TRBD1. V gave up 5 bases and J gave up 7 bases; unmatched junction bases: 7. CDR3 length: 15 residues. The CDR3 nucleotides read TGTGCCAGCAGTCTGCAGGGGGCGCGGAATTCACCCCTCCACTTT. The encoded protein is CASSLQGARNSPLHF.

This clone was counted many times. V and J are TRBV18 and TRBJ1-1; no reliable D call. With 1 base removed from V and 6 bases from J, the gap between germline ends came to 9 bases. CDR3 size: 13 residues. CDR1 is KGHSH, CDR2 LQKENI, per germline. The CDR3: CASSPRPGAEAFF. DNA for the CDR3: TGTGCCAGCTCACCACGTCCGGGCGCTGAAGCTTTCTTT.

The chain links TRBV11-2 to TRBJ2-1, with D maybe TRBD2 (7 bases). CDR1 and CDR2 from the germline V gene are SGHAT and FQNNGV. CDR3 size: 16 residues. V shed 2 bases and J shed 9 bases, with 20 bases lying between them. CDR3 in amino acids: CASSLSAGGPAVEQFF. Written as DNA, the CDR3 is TGTGCCAGCAGCTTATCCGCCGGGGGGCCGGCTGTTGAGCAGTTCTTC.

The V and J genes are TRBV18 and TRBJ2-1; 8 nucleotides match TRBD2. There are 18 residues in the CDR3. J gave up 2 bases and V 5 bases, and 14 bases lay outside the gene matches. Germline loops: CDR1 KGHSH, CDR2 LQKENI. In DNA form, the CDR3 reads TGTGCCAGCTCATCGTCAATACGGACTAGCAGGGCCTACAATGAGCAGTTCTTC. Translation: CASSSSIRTSRAYNEQFF.

This clone was observed a single time. V usage is TRBV30 and J usage is TRBJ1-1; D remains unclear. Trimming removed 4 bases from V and 0 bases from J, with 12 bases in between. Germline CDR1 reads GTSNPN; CDR2 reads SVGIG (reference sequence). The CDR3 sequence is 14 residues long. The CDR3 sequence is CAWKSGQVNTEAFF. CDR3 bases: TGTGCCTGGAAAAGTGGCCAGGTGAACACTGAAGCTTTCTTT.

This chain links TRBV20-1 with TRBJ1-4, with 7 bases identical to TRBD1. V trimming: 4 bases; J trimming: 4 bases; junction bases outside the gene matches: 9. Per germline, CDR1 DFQATT and CDR2 SNEGSKA (reference sequence). This CDR3 has 15 residues. The CDR3, as DNA: TGCAGTGCTATCCCCGGGACAGCTAATAATGAAAAACTGTTTTTT. Translation gives CSAIPGTANNEKLFF.